These 25 T cell receptor beta chains originate from one sample sequenced in a study of tumor-infiltrating lymphocytes in primary liver carcinoma. The approximately 17-32 mg bulk tissue piece was not sorted before simultaneous RNA and DNA extraction. A constant-region primer served to make TCR beta cDNA from about 490 ng total RNA. ARM-PCR, slightly modified, supplied the TCR beta libraries through three nested multiplex PCR rounds. The first two PCR rounds used TRBV1-TRBV30 primers with a Cbeta primer, roughly 10 cycles each. Using its own MiXCR run on the multiplex PCR reads, TCRdb lists one record per CDR3 protein. Of about 78,000 distinct CDR3 sequences in the sample, over 55% were seen once. Sequenced: liver tumor tissue from sampling region 4. The subset denotes: tumor region T4, right-lateral pole. These receptor sequences come from a woman in her fifties or sixties with primary liver carcinoma and hepatitis B virus infection.

This clonotype showed up just once. Because it lacks the conserved phenylalanine or tryptophan at the end, this CDR3 is likely a read error. V gene TRBV6-6 combines with J gene TRBJ2-7; no clear D gene. The CDR3 has 13 residues. Germline V lookup: CDR1 MNHNY, CDR2 SVGAGI (reference sequence). The CDR3, as DNA: TGTGCCTGCAGGTACTCGAAGGGATCCGAGCAGTACCTC. As protein: CACRYSKGSEQYL.

In regard to this clonotype: This may arise from a read error, as a much more abundant clone is one base away. J is TRBJ2-1 and V is TRBV7-8; 10 bases line up with TRBD2. Germline trimming cut 2 bases from V and 9 bases from J; bases unmatched to any gene: 4. Germline assignment: CDR1 SGHVS and CDR2 FQNEAQ. This CDR3 region has 14 residues. CDR3 sequence (DNA): TGTGCCAGCAGCTTATATAGCGGGAGGTCTGAGCAGTTCTTC. Translated: CASSLYSGRSEQFF.

This clonotype was observed many times. CDR3 sequence reads: CASSISLTEAFF. The CDR3 bases are TGTGCCAGTAGTATCTCCTTGACTGAAGCTTTCTTT. V usage is TRBV19 and J usage is TRBJ1-1; the D is unclear. This CDR3 has 12 amino acids. Germline V gives CDR1 LNHDA, CDR2 SQIVND (reference sequence). V gave up 3 bases and J gave up 5 bases, with 7 bases separating them. Full variable domain (rest looked up from reference TRBV19 and TRBJ1-1): DGGITQSPKYLFRKEGQNVTLSCEQNLNHDAMYWYRQDPGQGLRLIYYSQIVNDFQKGDIAEGYSVSREKKESFPLTVTSAQKNPTAFYLCASSISLTEAFFGQGTRLTVV.

Remarks on this clonotype: One junction end does not reproduce the germline sequence, and a read error may be involved. The chain couples TRBV6-5 to TRBJ2-5; TRBD2 might be the D (7 bases). The length of the CDR3 is 17 residues. CDR1 and CDR2 (germline): MNHEY, SVGAGI. Here the CDR3 DNA reads TGCGCCAGCAGTTACGGCCCTAGGGGGGGCTTCCAAGAGACCCAGTACTTC. Translating gives CASSYGPRGGFQETQYF.

This clonotype was observed a few times. The chain couples TRBV28 to TRBJ2-7; maybe TRBD2 (6 bases). Trimming took off 7 bases at V and 2 bases at J, with 18 bases between the two ends. The germline gives CDR1 MDHEN, CDR2 SYDVKM. This CDR3 contains 15 residues. CDR3 amino acids: CASTPGAGTAYEQYF. The CDR3 DNA reads as TGTGCCAGCACCCCCGGGGCGGGAACCGCCTACGAGCAGTACTTC.

The sample holds many counts of this clonotype. The chain couples TRBV24-1 to TRBJ2-1, with 8 bases aligning to TRBD2. V shed 8 bases and J 12 bases; nucleotides not matched to a gene: 14. CDR3 length: 14 residues. Germline values: CDR1 KGHDR, CDR2 SFDVKD. The CDR3 sequence is CATTAGGLGSAQFF. The CDR3 coding sequence is TGTGCCACCACCGCGGGGGGCTTAGGTAGTGCGCAGTTCTTC.

Concerning this clonotype itself: This may be a read error: a much more frequent sequence differs by one nucleotide. The chain links TRBV7-9 to TRBJ1-2; the D is unclear. CDR3 length: 13 residues. V lost 5 bases to trimming and J lost 7 bases, with 14 bases between them. Germline-derived CDR1 and CDR2 are SEHNR and FQNEAQ (reference sequence). The CDR3 region is CASSQTWEGGYTF. The CDR3 DNA reads TGTGCCAGCAGCCAGACATGGGAGGGTGGCTACACCTTC.

As concerns this clonotype: Sequence at one end of the junction differs from germline and may be a read error. The gene calls are TRBV11-2 and TRBJ1-6, with D tentatively TRBD1 (5 bases). The V gene's germline CDR1 is SGHAT and CDR2 FQNNGV. This CDR3 has 13 amino acids. CDR3 sequence reads: CASSLGLDSPLHF. DNA for the CDR3: TGTGCCAGCAGCTTGGGGCTTGACTCACCCCTCCATTTT.

In the case of this clonotype: One end of the junction does not line up with germline, which may come from a read error. J is TRBJ2-7 and V is TRBV4-1; 9 nucleotides match TRBD2. The germline V gene encodes CDR1 MGHRA and CDR2 YSYEKL. This CDR3 has 17 amino acids. The CDR3 protein is CASSRTAPGSGSYDQYF. CDR3 in DNA: TGCGCCAGCAGCCGAACCGCCCCGGGTAGCGGGAGTTACGATCAGTATTTC.

This clonotype was seen once. Because it lacks the conserved phenylalanine or tryptophan at the end, this CDR3 is likely a read error. It is unclear where the CDR3 begins or ends on the DNA, so no DNA is shown, and the CDR3 is as TCRdb lists it. The chain combines TRBV11-2 with TRBJ2-7; TRBD2 is the table's D call, not checked against the DNA. The CDR3 has 13 residues if both end residues are counted. The germline V gene has CDR1 SGHAT and CDR2 FQNNGV. CDR3 amino acids: CASSSLAAVQLYS.

Ten or more counts support this clonotype. The genes are TRBV2 and TRBJ2-1; TRBD2 agrees at 9 bases. Trimming cost V 5 bases and J 2 bases; bases outside gene matches: 7. This CDR3 comprises 16 residues. Per germline, CDR1 SNHLY and CDR2 FYNNEI. The CDR3 DNA sequence: TGTGCCAGCAGTTCCAGACTAGCGGAGCCCTACAATGAGCAGTTCTTC. Protein: CASSSRLAEPYNEQFF.

Concerning this clonotype itself: An end of the junction differs from the germline gene, which may be a read error. V gene TRBV6-5 combines with J gene TRBJ1-6; no clear D gene. The germline gives CDR1 MNHEY, CDR2 SVGAGI. CDR3 size: 14 residues. In nucleotides, the CDR3 is TGTGCCGGCAGTTACGATACGACTAATTCACCCCTCCACTTT. It specifies CAGSYDTTNSPLHF.

This clonotype was observed at least ten times. This chain uses TRBV6-1 with TRBJ1-1, with 8 bases identical to TRBD1. V was pared by 10 bases and J by 1 base, with 14 bases of the junction left unmatched. This CDR3 region has 16 residues. Germline CDR1 is MNHNS and CDR2 is SASEGT. The chain's CDR3 is CATVPGQELGNTEAFF. The CDR3 DNA follows: TGTGCCACCGTACCGGGACAGGAATTGGGGAACACTGAAGCTTTCTTT.

Concerning this clonotype: At one boundary the junction diverges from the germline segment, which might be a read error. The chain employs TRBV6-6 and TRBJ1-2; possible D gene TRBD1, 6 bases. This CDR3 has 12 amino acids. Germline lookup yields CDR1 MNHNY and CDR2 SVGAGI (reference sequence). CDR3 DNA sequence: TGTGCCAGCATCCAGGGGAACTATGCCTACACCTTC. Translation: CASIQGNYAYTF.

Worth noting for this clonotype: The junction and the germline gene differ at one end; a read error may be behind it. V gene TRBV6-6 combines with J gene TRBJ1-5; D remains unclear. Germline V gene data show CDR1 as MNHNY and CDR2 as SVGAGI (reference sequence). The length of the CDR3 is 15 residues. The CDR3 region has the DNA TGTACCAGCAGTTACGGTGGATCTAGCAATCAGCACCAGCATTTT. Translating gives CTSSYGGSSNQHQHF.

About this clonotype itself: This may be a read error: a much more frequent sequence differs by one nucleotide. This chain joins TRBV28 and TRBJ2-2; 7 bases agree with TRBD2. CDR1 is MDHEN and CDR2 is SYDVKM in the germline V gene. The CDR3 has 18 amino acids. The CDR3 DNA reads TGTGCCAGCAGGACCCTTTTCGGGGGAGGGCGTGGCACCGAGGAGCTGTTTTTT. This encodes CASRTLFGGGRGTEELFF.

Comment on this clonotype: An end of the junction does not agree with germline; a read error may underlie this. In DNA, the CDR3 is TGTACCAGCGGCCAGATGGGCAGCGGCACTGAAGCTTTCTTT. Translated: CTSGQMGSGTEAFF. The chain joins TRBV4-2 to TRBJ1-1, with no clear D. Germline loops: CDR1 LGHNA, CDR2 YNFKEQ. The CDR3 loop spans 14 amino acids.

With regard to this clonotype: The germline gene is not matched at one end of the junction; a read error may be the cause. The J gene is TRBJ1-5, the V gene TRBV12-3 or TRBV12-4; D unclear. The CDR3 length is 14 residues. CDR3 sequence (DNA): TGTGCCAGCAGTTTTCGAGACGAAAATCAGGCCCAGCGTTTT. It encodes CASSFRDENQAQRF.

In the case of this clonotype: A much larger clone sits a single nucleotide away, making a read error possible. This rearrangement joins TRBV28 to TRBJ1-1, with a weak D call TRBD1 (5 bases). Trimming cost V 6 bases and J 4 bases, with 18 bases left between them. Per the germline V gene, CDR1 is MDHEN and CDR2 is SYDVKM. The CDR3 totals 15 residues. This CDR3 reads CASSTWGAGVTEAFF. The CDR3, as DNA: TGTGCCAGCAGCACATGGGGCGCGGGGGTCACTGAAGCTTTCTTT. The whole variable domain, remainder taken from reference TRBV28 and TRBJ1-1, is DVKVTQSSRYLVKRTGEKVFLECVQDMDHENMFWYRQDPGLGLRLIYFSYDVKMKEKGDIPEGYSVSREKKERFSLILESASTNQTSMYLCASSTWGAGVTEAFFGQGTRLTVV.

As concerns this clonotype: No conserved phenylalanine or tryptophan ends this CDR3, so it is likely a read error. The genes are TRBV5-6 and TRBJ2-1; 9 bases agree with TRBD1. This CDR3 has 15 amino acids. Germline V gives CDR1 SGHDT, CDR2 YYEEEE. The junction had 4 bases not matched to a gene; V was cut back by 4 bases and J by 2 bases. The CDR3 DNA reads as TGTGCCAGCAGCCTCAGGGACAGGGCCTACAATGAGCAGTTCATC. Amino acids: CASSLRDRAYNEQFI.

This clonotype occurred many times. The genes are TRBV6-1 and TRBJ1-5; D is unresolved. There are 13 residues in the CDR3. Germline loops: CDR1 MNHNS, CDR2 SASEGT. Trimming took off 2 bases at V and 5 bases at J, with 7 bases between the two ends. This chain's CDR3 is CASSEMYDQPQHF. The DNA of the CDR3 is TGTGCCAGCAGTGAAATGTACGATCAGCCCCAGCATTTT.

Details on this clonotype: This may arise from a read error, as a much more abundant clone is one base away. The chain is built from TRBV30 and TRBJ2-4; 8 nucleotides match TRBD2. The CDR3 runs 15 residues. Germline V lookup: CDR1 GTSNPN, CDR2 SVGIG (reference sequence). CDR3 protein: CALSAPGGGKNIQYF. In nucleotides, the CDR3 is TGTGCCTTGAGTGCCCCCGGCGGGGGGAAGAACATTCAGTACTTC.

This chain joins TRBV11-2 and TRBJ1-2, with D possibly being TRBD1 (5 bases). Trimming left V 1 base short and J 7 bases short, with 16 bases between. Germline CDR1 reads SGHAT; CDR2 reads FQNNGV. The CDR3 is 15 residues long. CDR3 in amino acids: CASSLAIQGHGGYTF. CDR3 DNA: TGTGCCAGCAGCTTAGCAATACAAGGACATGGTGGCTACACCTTC.

The rearrangement links TRBV29-1 to TRBJ2-7; D gene unclear. Germline V gene sequence: CDR1 SQVTM, CDR2 ANQGSEA. The CDR3 covers 13 residues. V was pared by 4 bases and J by 5 bases, with 15 bases between. CDR3: CSVALGFWDEQYF. The DNA of the CDR3 is TGCAGCGTTGCTCTCGGGTTTTGGGACGAGCAGTACTTC.

With regard to this clonotype: This may come from a read error, since a much larger clone is one base off. The chain carries TRBV2 and TRBJ2-7; D is uncertain. The V and J ends lost 3 bases and 9 bases respectively, with 6 bases between them. This CDR3 spans 10 amino acids. Germline values: CDR1 SNHLY, CDR2 FYNNEI. CDR3: CASSDEGQYF. CDR3 coding DNA: TGTGCCAGCAGTGATGAAGGGCAGTACTTC.